A few counts support the clone carrying this TCR beta chain. Produced via immunoSEQ multiplex PCR; TCRdb's table is partial and in-frame only. The sample lists about 300,000 clones, under 90% seen once, with about 10% in the top ten. These data come from a study of blood T cell repertoires in COVID-19. Study background: Researchers got acute and convalescent COVID-19 samples from the United States, Italy and Spain.

Cohorts were based on clinical histories the participants reported. CDR1 is LNHDA and CDR2 is SQIVND in the germline V gene (reference sequence). The V and J ends lost 8 bases and 5 bases respectively, with 9 bases between them. This CDR3 is 12 amino acids long. Source material: PBMCs or T cells enriched from blood (not recorded which). The sequence was obtained from a young woman who had recovered from COVID-19. The gene calls are TRBV19 and TRBJ2-2; D unclear. As DNA, the CDR3 is TGTGCCAGTTTTGCGGAGACCGGGGAGCTGTTTTTT. Translating it yields CASFAETGELFF.